One and the same sample provided the 24 T cell receptor beta chains below, sequenced in a study of blood T cell repertoires in COVID-19. Generated by immunoSEQ multiplex PCR, the TCRdb table keeps only in-frame clones and is missing some. Of around 280,000 clones detected, approximately 86% appear once; the ten largest clones hold approximately 4.1%. Material for sequencing was peripheral blood. These TCRs come from a woman aged 45-65 years with active or convalescent COVID-19.

The genes are TRBV3-1 (or the pseudogene TRBV3-2) and TRBJ2-1, with D uncertain. Trimming pared 0 bases from V and 7 bases from J, leaving 7 bases between. CDR1 is LGHDT, CDR2 YNNKEL, per germline (reference sequence). This CDR3 has 13 residues. Written as DNA, the CDR3 is TGTGCCAGCAGCCAAGACCCCGGGAATGAGCAGTTCTTC. Its translation: CASSQDPGNEQFF.

This chain connects TRBV5-6 to TRBJ1-5; weak D call: TRBD1 (5 bases). Trimming took off 4 bases at V and 1 base at J, with 18 bases between the two ends. Germline V lookup: CDR1 SGHDT, CDR2 YYEEEE. This CDR3 is 17 amino acids long. CDR3 nucleotide sequence: TGTGCCAGCAGCACCCGGACATCCTCTTACAGCAATCAGCCCCAGCATTTT. Protein sequence: CASSTRTSSYSNQPQHF.

The J gene is TRBJ2-1, the V gene TRBV27; 9 nucleotides align to TRBD1. Per the germline V gene, CDR1 is MNHEY and CDR2 is SMNVEV (reference sequence). V lost 3 bases and J lost 5; bases outside the gene matches: 11. CDR3 length equals 17 residues. The CDR3 coding sequence is TGTGCCAGCAGTTTTCAAAACTGGGACAGGGTCAACAATGAGCAGTTCTTC. Amino acids: CASSFQNWDRVNNEQFF.

The genes are TRBV2 and TRBJ2-7, with 9 bases matching TRBD1. V trimming: 6 bases; J trimming: 7 bases; junction bases outside the gene matches: 7. Looked up from germline, CDR1 is SNHLY and CDR2 is FYNNEI. There are 13 residues in the CDR3. The CDR3 DNA reads as TGTGCCAGCAGGAGGACAGGGGCCAATGAGCAGTACTTC. Protein sequence: CASRRTGANEQYF.

This clone was detected only once. The CDR3 DNA reads as TGCAGCGTTGGGGGAGGGAGTGGCGGGAGACACGAGCAGTACTTC. The encoded protein is CSVGGGSGGRHEQYF. The genes are TRBV29-1 and TRBJ2-7, with TRBD2 identical over 7 bases. The CDR3 totals 15 residues. With 4 bases clipped from V and 5 bases from J, the junction kept 14 bases outside the gene matches. The germline gives CDR1 SQVTM, CDR2 ANQGSEA.

As regards this clone: One junction end disagrees with the germline gene, perhaps due to a read error. The chain carries TRBV6-5 and TRBJ2-1, with 8 bases aligning to TRBD1. Germline CDR1 and CDR2: MNHEY and SVGAGI. The CDR3 is made up of 13 amino acids. The CDR3 DNA reads as TGTGCCAGCAAGGACAGGGCGATCCGCCTAATGGTCTTC. Translating gives CASKDRAIRLMVF.

The chain has TRBV6-5 and TRBJ2-1; 11 positions match TRBD2. Germline V gene lookup returns CDR1 MNHEY and CDR2 SVGAGI. The J segment lost 6 bases and the V segment lost 8 bases, leaving 6 bases of the junction unmatched. This CDR3 region has 14 residues. This CDR3 is CASGRTSGSNEQFF. CDR3 bases: TGTGCCAGCGGTAGGACTAGCGGGTCCAATGAGCAGTTCTTC.

The rearrangement joins TRBV11-2 to TRBJ2-5; 9 bases match TRBD2. CDR1 and CDR2 from the germline V gene are SGHAT and FQNNGV. V lost 2 bases to trimming and J lost 4 bases; unmatched junction nucleotides: 8. This CDR3 has 16 amino acids. CDR3 bases: TGTGCCAGCAGCTTAACTGTGCGGGAGGGAGGAGAGACCCAGTACTTC. It yields the protein CASSLTVREGGETQYF.

V is TRBV15 and J is TRBJ2-5, with a weak D call TRBD1 (6 bases). Germline lookup yields CDR1 LNHNV and CDR2 YYDKDF (reference sequence). With 2 bases removed from V and 2 bases from J, the gap between germline ends came to 12 bases. The CDR3 has 15 amino acids. The CDR3 DNA follows: TGTGCCACCAGCAGACTCCCGGGACAACAAGAGACCCAGTACTTC. Amino acids: CATSRLPGQQETQYF.

V gene TRBV18 combines with J gene TRBJ1-1; 8 nucleotides match TRBD1. Germline CDR1 KGHSH, CDR2 LQKENI. The CDR3 spans 17 residues. V trimming: 1 base; J trimming: 0 bases; junction bases outside the gene matches: 7. The CDR3 is CASSPRLGQGMNTEAFF. The CDR3 DNA reads TGTGCCAGCTCACCACGACTCGGACAGGGCATGAACACTGAAGCTTTCTTT.

The J gene is TRBJ2-1, the V gene TRBV2, with 10 bases matching TRBD2. This CDR3 region has 14 residues. V lost 7 bases to trimming and J lost 10 bases; unmatched junction nucleotides: 10. CDR1 SNHLY and CDR2 FYNNEI come from the germline V gene. In DNA, the CDR3 is TGTGCCAGCACCCGCTCTAGCGGGAGAGGCGAGCAGTTCTTC. The encoded protein is CASTRSSGRGEQFF.

V is TRBV3-1 (or the pseudogene TRBV3-2) and J is TRBJ2-1; 7 bases fit TRBD1. Germline V lookup: CDR1 LGHDT, CDR2 YNNKEL (reference sequence). The CDR3 consists of 15 residues. J lost 6 bases, V lost 4 bases, and 9 bases had no gene match. The CDR3 region is CASSLRTGRGNEQFF. DNA for the CDR3: TGTGCCAGCAGCCTGCGGACAGGACGGGGCAATGAGCAGTTCTTC.

This sequence joins TRBV10-3 and TRBJ2-1; TRBD1 agrees at 7 bases. The CDR3 sequence is 15 residues long. Germline trimming cut 6 bases from V and 4 bases from J; bases unmatched to any gene: 9. CDR1 ENHRY and CDR2 SYGVKD come from the germline V gene. CDR3 DNA sequence: TGTGCCATCAGGCCCACAGGGGAAAAATACAATGAGCAGTTCTTC. Amino acids: CAIRPTGEKYNEQFF.

The V and J genes are TRBV7-2 and TRBJ2-7; the match to TRBD1 covers 10 bases. V shed 5 bases, J shed 4 bases, and the junction held 8 bases outside the gene matches. Germline CDR1 and CDR2: SGHTA and FQGNSA. This CDR3 has 15 amino acids. Here the CDR3 DNA reads TGTGCCAGCAGCAGTGACAGGGGGCGCAGGTACGAGCAGTACTTC. This codes for CASSSDRGRRYEQYF.

The chain employs TRBV7-6 and TRBJ2-1; tentatively, D is TRBD2 (6 bases). Germline CDR1 is SGHVS and CDR2 is FNYEAQ. This CDR3 has 14 amino acids. The V gene lost 1 base and the J gene lost 4 bases, with 8 bases spanning the gap. The CDR3 sequence: CASSLDGGYNEQFF. CDR3 nucleotides: TGTGCCAGCAGCTTAGATGGGGGGTACAATGAGCAGTTCTTC. Drawing the rest from reference TRBV7-6 and TRBJ2-1, the complete variable domain is GAGVSQSPRYKVTKRGQDVALRCDPISGHVSLYWYRQALGQGPEFLTYFNYEAQQDKSGLPNDRFSAERPEGSISTLTIQRTEQRDSAMYRCASSLDGGYNEQFFGPGTRLTVL.

Here the CDR3 DNA reads TGTGCCAGCAGCCCGACCTCAGAAGGGGGCTCCTATAATTCACCCCTCCACTTT. Its translation: CASSPTSEGGSYNSPLHF. The chain is built from TRBV9 and TRBJ1-6, with TRBD1 as a possible D gene (6 bases). V gave up 4 bases and J gave up 0 bases, with 17 bases separating them. CDR3 length: 18 residues. Germline assignment: CDR1 SGDLS and CDR2 YYNGEE.

The V gene is TRBV2, the J gene TRBJ1-4; D perhaps matches TRBD1 (6 bases). The V end was cut by 1 base, the J end by 7 bases, with 13 bases between. Germline V gene sequence: CDR1 SNHLY, CDR2 FYNNEI. The CDR3 runs 15 residues. CDR3 sequence: CASSEVGGLGEKLFF. Written as DNA, the CDR3 is TGTGCCAGCAGTGAAGTGGGGGGGCTGGGTGAAAAACTGTTTTTT.

The rearrangement uses TRBV7-9 and TRBJ1-4, with D maybe TRBD1 (5 bases). The length of the CDR3 is 16 residues. V lost 3 bases and J 0 bases, leaving 11 bases between the germline ends. CDR1 is SEHNR, CDR2 FQNEAQ, per germline (reference sequence). The CDR3 reads CASSLGQIPTNEKLFF. The DNA of the CDR3 is TGTGCCAGCAGCTTGGGGCAGATACCAACTAATGAAAAACTGTTTTTT.

This clone was detected a few times. The chain is built from TRBV7-9 and TRBJ2-4, with D possibly matching TRBD1 (5 bases). This CDR3 region has 16 residues. Trimming pared 1 base from V and 8 bases from J, leaving 18 bases between. Germline CDR1 and CDR2: SEHNR and FQNEAQ (reference sequence). CDR3: CASSLVGAQLADIQYF. In DNA form, the CDR3 reads TGTGCCAGCAGCTTAGTTGGGGCCCAGCTCGCGGACATTCAGTACTTC.

The chain has TRBV15 and TRBJ2-7; D unresolved. In germline, CDR1 is LNHNV, CDR2 YYDKDF (reference sequence). With 1 base removed from V and 4 bases from J, the gap between germline ends came to 8 bases. CDR3 length: 13 amino acids. The CDR3 nucleotides are TGTGCCACCAGCAGAGGCGGAGTTTACGAGCAGTACTTC. Its translation: CATSRGGVYEQYF.

The V and J genes are TRBV29-1 and TRBJ1-1; D possibly corresponds to TRBD1 (5 bases). V was trimmed by 4 bases and J by 3 bases, leaving 15 bases between them. This CDR3 region has 14 residues. Looked up from germline, CDR1 is SQVTM and CDR2 is ANQGSEA. In DNA, the CDR3 is TGCAGCGTTGTAGTTCGGGGGTTGGACACTGAAGCTTTCTTT. Translated, it gives CSVVVRGLDTEAFF.

The V and J genes are TRBV3-1 (or the pseudogene TRBV3-2) and TRBJ2-7, with 16 bases matching TRBD2. Germline V gene sequence: CDR1 LGHDT, CDR2 YNNKEL (reference sequence). V shed 0 bases and J 3 bases; nucleotides not matched to a gene: 5. CDR3 length: 18 residues. As DNA, the CDR3 is TGTGCCAGCAGCCAAGAGGGACTAGCGGGAGGGCCCGTCTACGAGCAGTACTTC. It yields the protein CASSQEGLAGGPVYEQYF.

The V gene is TRBV25-1, the J gene TRBJ1-2; D remains ambiguous. Trimming took off 2 bases at V and 4 bases at J, with 8 bases between the two ends. This CDR3 has 13 amino acids. Germline CDR1 MGHDK, CDR2 SYGVNS. The CDR3 coding sequence is TGTGCCAGCAGTGAAGGCTCCTTCTATGGCTACACCTTC. Translating it yields CASSEGSFYGYTF.

This clone was seen a few times. The chain joins TRBV27 to TRBJ1-4, with unresolved D. Germline V gives CDR1 MNHEY, CDR2 SMNVEV (reference sequence). The ends were cut back, 2 bases at V and 3 bases at J, with 10 bases in the middle. This CDR3 spans 15 amino acids. CDR3 coding DNA: TGTGCCAGCAGTTTAATGGTGGCGGCTAATGAAAAACTGTTTTTT. It codes for CASSLMVAANEKLFF.